This T cell receptor (beta chain) came from a study of long-term antiretroviral therapy in people with HIV. Study at large: Earliest sampling preceded the 2015 immediate-ART recommendation by about a decade.

Trimming stripped 6 bases from V and 1 base from J, with 15 bases between. The V gene's germline CDR1 is MNHNS and CDR2 SASEGT. The length of the CDR3 is 15 residues. Without exception, participants with HIV were treated in the United States. With survey level as its setting, the immunoSEQ assay was v3.0. Data came from immunoSEQ multiplex PCR; TCRdb stores just in-frame clones and leaves some out. Of 35,000 or so clones detected, roughly 81% appear once; the ten largest clones hold 4.8%. The specimen comprised unsorted PBMCs, sampled just over 2.7 years before starting antiretroviral therapy. The TCR originated in a woman in her 30s with HIV. This chain connects TRBV6-1 to TRBJ1-1; tentative D call: TRBD1 (5 bases). CDR3 in DNA: TGTGCCAGCAGCTTGCTAGGGGAGGGGAACACTGAAGCTTTCTTT. It encodes CASSLLGEGNTEAFF.